These T cell receptor beta chains were read from a single sample in a study of spatial heterogeneity in lung cancer. TCRdb reprocessed the 5' RACE reads with MiXCR, giving one entry per CDR3 protein. The sample contains about 26,000 distinct CDR3 sequences, roughly 13% of which appear only once. The material sequenced was PBMCs, taken at surgery. The receptors were sampled from a female donor with early-stage non-small cell lung cancer. The CDR3 runs from the conserved cysteine through the conserved F or W.

v_gene: TRBV21-1; j_gene: TRBJ2-2; CDR3aa: CDRLSTRANTGELFF
v_gene: TRBV28; j_gene: TRBJ1-2; CDR3aa: CASSGQGAPRDGYTF
v_gene: TRBV3-1; j_gene: TRBJ2-2; CDR3aa: CASSQGQNTGELFF
v_gene: TRBV10-3; j_gene: TRBJ2-3; CDR3aa: CAISERITSGTPTDTQYF
v_gene: TRBV6-5; j_gene: TRBJ1-1; CDR3aa: CASSYDGNTEAFF
v_gene: TRBV6-2/TRBV6-3; j_gene: TRBJ2-3; CDR3aa: CASSYHRDRGKDTQYF
v_gene: TRBV11-1; j_gene: TRBJ2-3; CDR3aa: CASSLGLAEDTQYF
v_gene: TRBV7-9; j_gene: TRBJ2-1; CDR3aa: CASSLKGVNEQFF
v_gene: TRBV5-6; j_gene: TRBJ2-1; CDR3aa: CASSPTPSNEQFF
v_gene: TRBV9; j_gene: TRBJ1-6; CDR3aa: CASSVAKRNSPLHF
v_gene: TRBV28; j_gene: TRBJ2-7; CDR3aa: CASSLRSSGSKEQYF
v_gene: TRBV19; j_gene: TRBJ1-6; CDR3aa: CASRTEYNSPLHF
v_gene: TRBV7-2; j_gene: TRBJ1-1; CDR3aa: CASSSGRSTEAFF
v_gene: TRBV5-4; j_gene: TRBJ1-2; CDR3aa: CASSLKGIYGYTF
v_gene: TRBV27; j_gene: TRBJ2-7; CDR3aa: CASSSGASYYEQYF
v_gene: TRBV7-9; j_gene: TRBJ2-5; CDR3aa: CASSSIGGLPQETQYF
v_gene: TRBV4-1; j_gene: TRBJ2-3; CDR3aa: CASRQHLAGGRDTQYF
v_gene: TRBV24-1; j_gene: TRBJ2-1; CDR3aa: CATNAGGYEQFF
v_gene: TRBV5-1; j_gene: TRBJ2-7; CDR3aa: CASSKSGASYEQYF
v_gene: TRBV24-1; j_gene: TRBJ2-3; CDR3aa: CATSDPSRGPTDTQYF
v_gene: TRBV12-3/TRBV12-4; j_gene: TRBJ2-3; CDR3aa: CATTVAGAPRDTQYF
v_gene: TRBV10-2; j_gene: TRBJ2-2; CDR3aa: CASNGQGADTGELFF
v_gene: TRBV6-5; j_gene: TRBJ2-7; CDR3aa: CASSFKAMGGHTYEQYF
v_gene: TRBV10-3; j_gene: TRBJ2-2; CDR3aa: CAISESGAGELFF
v_gene: TRBV6-1; j_gene: TRBJ2-2; CDR3aa: CASSLPPGLAGVYTGELFF
v_gene: TRBV2; j_gene: TRBJ2-5; CDR3aa: CASRETSGLQETQYF
v_gene: TRBV13; j_gene: TRBJ1-4; CDR3aa: CASSLRRANEKLFF
v_gene: TRBV7-6; j_gene: TRBJ1-6; CDR3aa: CASSPGQGKLYYNSPLHF
v_gene: TRBV19; j_gene: TRBJ2-6; CDR3aa: CASSTQGSGANVLTF
v_gene: TRBV20-1; j_gene: TRBJ1-1; CDR3aa: CSALPGGTEAFF
v_gene: TRBV5-4; j_gene: TRBJ2-3; CDR3aa: CASSRKLATDTQYF
v_gene: TRBV7-9; j_gene: TRBJ1-1; CDR3aa: CASSLPGVPTEAFF
v_gene: TRBV3-1; j_gene: TRBJ2-7; CDR3aa: CASSQEGGTLEQYF
v_gene: TRBV20-1; j_gene: TRBJ1-2; CDR3aa: CSAGYPGYTF
v_gene: TRBV27; j_gene: TRBJ2-3; CDR3aa: CATFLDTQYF
v_gene: TRBV27; j_gene: TRBJ2-6; CDR3aa: CASRISGANVLTF
v_gene: TRBV5-1; j_gene: TRBJ1-2; CDR3aa: CASSQGTGHGYTF
v_gene: TRBV12-3/TRBV12-4; j_gene: TRBJ2-3; CDR3aa: CASSSGTSGGAFPDTQYF
v_gene: TRBV29-1; j_gene: TRBJ1-1; CDR3aa: CSADRGPIAEAFF
v_gene: TRBV27; j_gene: TRBJ2-1; CDR3aa: CASSLSLAGAGNEQFF
v_gene: TRBV7-2; j_gene: TRBJ2-5; CDR3aa: CASSKSNPRQDEETQYF
v_gene: TRBV27; j_gene: TRBJ1-6; CDR3aa: CASRPTGSSYNSPLHF
v_gene: TRBV19; j_gene: TRBJ2-2; CDR3aa: CASSVRLGPGELFF
v_gene: TRBV28; j_gene: TRBJ1-5; CDR3aa: CASSLYPPGAGGREINQPQHF
v_gene: TRBV10-3; j_gene: TRBJ2-7; CDR3aa: CAISDPTAYEQYF
v_gene: TRBV29-1; j_gene: TRBJ2-7; CDR3aa: CSATLQDSYEQYF
v_gene: TRBV9; j_gene: TRBJ2-2; CDR3aa: CASSDPGELFF
v_gene: TRBV5-1; j_gene: TRBJ1-5; CDR3aa: CASSLVEGQPQHF
v_gene: TRBV28; j_gene: TRBJ1-5; CDR3aa: CASRQGPGSNQPQHF
v_gene: TRBV7-6; j_gene: TRBJ2-1; CDR3aa: CASSLAPMNEQFF
v_gene: TRBV12-3/TRBV12-4; j_gene: TRBJ2-5; CDR3aa: CASSLWAGELETQYF
v_gene: TRBV7-2; j_gene: TRBJ1-4; CDR3aa: CASSLVGGRQKHNEKLFF
v_gene: TRBV27; j_gene: TRBJ2-1; CDR3aa: CASYSFGTGYNEQFF